These 20 T cell receptor beta chains came from one sample sequenced in a study of blood T cell repertoires in COVID-19. Measured with immunoSEQ multiplex PCR; TCRdb has only the in-frame clones, and not every one. The sample includes some 350,000 clones, 85% to 90% seen only once; the top ten take 3%. Sequences were obtained from peripheral blood. These TCRs come from a human donor in a cohort sampled during active COVID-19.

Here the CDR3 reads CASSSDRGHGYTF. Written as DNA, the CDR3 is TGTGCCAGCAGTTCGGACAGGGGGCATGGCTACACCTTC. V usage is TRBV11-2 and J usage is TRBJ1-2, with 11 bases that match TRBD1. Germline lookup yields CDR1 SGHAT and CDR2 FQNNGV. With V trimmed by 6 bases and J by 6 bases, 3 bases remained unmatched. The CDR3 contains 13 residues. Looking up the rest from reference TRBV11-2 and TRBJ1-2 gives the full variable domain: EAGVAQSPRYKIIEKRQSVAFWCNPISGHATLYWYQQILGQGPKLLIQFQNNGVVDDSQLPKDRFSAERLKGVDSTLKIQPAKLEDSAVYLCASSSDRGHGYTFGSGTRLTVV.

The CDR3, as DNA: TGTGCCAGCAGCCTAATGCCCTCCGGGAGCACCGGGGAGCTGTTTTTT. This gives the protein CASSLMPSGSTGELFF. J is TRBJ2-2 and V is TRBV5-6; possibly TRBD2 for D (6 bases). Trimming left V 4 bases short and J 4 bases short, with 17 bases between. The CDR3 extends over 16 amino acids. CDR1 is SGHDT, CDR2 YYEEEE, per germline. Combining the CDR3 with reference TRBV5-6 and TRBJ2-2 gives the whole variable domain DAGVTQSPTHLIKTRGQQVTLRCSPKSGHDTVSWYQQALGQGPQFIFQYYEEEERQRGNFPDRFSGHQFPNYSSELNVNALLLGDSALYLCASSLMPSGSTGELFFGEGSRLTVL.

The chain carries TRBV4-2 and TRBJ2-1, with 8 bases lining up with TRBD2. The CDR3 runs to 14 residues. Germline V gene data show CDR1 as LGHNA and CDR2 as YNFKEQ. The ends lost 0 bases at V and 7 bases at J; junction bases unmatched: 2. CDR3 protein: CASSQEGTRNEQFF. The CDR3 DNA is TGTGCCAGCAGCCAAGAGGGGACTAGGAATGAGCAGTTCTTC.

V gene TRBV11-2 combines with J gene TRBJ1-3; 10 nucleotides match TRBD1. The V segment lost 5 bases and the J segment 4 bases; nucleotides outside the gene matches: 5. This CDR3 is built from 15 residues. CDR1 and CDR2 (germline): SGHAT, FQNNGV. The CDR3 reads CASSRQGAYGNTIYF. CDR3 coding DNA: TGTGCCAGCAGCAGACAGGGGGCGTACGGAAACACCATATATTTT.

In this sample, this clone turned up a few times. The rearrangement links TRBV24-1 to TRBJ2-7, with 8 nucleotides matching TRBD2. V shed 4 bases, J shed 2 bases, and the junction held 6 bases outside the gene matches. Germline CDR1 reads KGHDR; CDR2 reads SFDVKD. The CDR3 runs to 15 residues. The CDR3 DNA follows: TGTGCCACCAGTGAAGGGAGCGGGGGACCCTACGAGCAGTACTTC. This translates into CATSEGSGGPYEQYF.

The chain has TRBV20-1 and TRBJ2-1, with TRBD2 identical over 11 bases. V gave up 3 bases and J gave up 1 base; unmatched junction bases: 2. Germline loops: CDR1 DFQATT, CDR2 SNEGSKA (reference sequence). The CDR3 loop spans 15 amino acids. The CDR3 spells CSASLAGGSYNEQFF. As DNA, the CDR3 is TGCAGTGCTAGTCTAGCGGGAGGTTCCTACAATGAGCAGTTCTTC.

The chain combines TRBV28 with TRBJ1-2, with D unclear. Germline loops: CDR1 MDHEN, CDR2 SYDVKM. CDR3 length equals 12 residues. V shed 6 bases and J shed 4 bases, with 9 bases lying between them. The chain's CDR3 is CASSPSGYGYTF. In DNA, the CDR3 is TGTGCCAGCAGCCCCTCAGGCTATGGCTACACCTTC.

The rearrangement joins TRBV3-1 (or the pseudogene TRBV3-2) to TRBJ1-2; D unclear. The CDR3 is 14 residues long. The V end was cut by 0 bases, the J end by 1 base, with 6 bases between. Germline V gene lookup returns CDR1 LGHDT and CDR2 YNNKEL (reference sequence). The CDR3 sequence: CASSQDRGNYGYTF. CDR3 DNA: TGTGCCAGCAGCCAAGATCGCGGTAACTATGGCTACACCTTC.

V and J are TRBV5-1 and TRBJ2-3; D possibly corresponds to TRBD2 (7 bases). The CDR3 length is 15 residues. Germline V gives CDR1 SGHRS, CDR2 YFSETQ. V lost 7 bases and J 2 bases, leaving 17 bases between the germline ends. The CDR3 reads CASRTRGALTDTQYF. In DNA form, the CDR3 reads TGCGCCAGCCGAACTCGGGGGGCCCTCACAGATACGCAGTATTTT.

This clone was seen only once. This rearrangement joins TRBV5-4 to TRBJ2-3; TRBD1 agrees at 10 bases. From germline, CDR1 is SGHNT and CDR2 YYREEE (reference sequence). The V gene end was trimmed by 1 base and the J gene end by 4 bases; junction bases not matched to a gene: 9. CDR3 length equals 17 residues. The CDR3 nucleotides are TGTGCCAGCAGCTTGCTCAGGACAGGGGGGAGGGCAGATACGCAGTATTTT. The encoded protein is CASSLLRTGGRADTQYF.

This chain uses TRBV7-2 with TRBJ2-7; no definite D call. This CDR3 is built from 13 residues. Looked up from germline, CDR1 is SGHTA and CDR2 is FQGNSA. The V and J ends lost 4 bases and 0 bases respectively, with 7 bases between them. The CDR3 is CASSSDFSYEQYF. CDR3 DNA sequence: TGTGCCAGCAGCTCAGACTTCTCCTACGAGCAGTACTTC.

The chain combines TRBV7-8 with TRBJ2-4; 10 bases match TRBD1. With V trimmed by 1 base and J by 1 base, 7 bases remained unmatched. The CDR3 contains 18 residues. The germline V gene encodes CDR1 SGHVS and CDR2 FQNEAQ. The CDR3 nucleotides are TGTGCCAGCAGCTTAGGACGACTGGGACAGGGGGCCAAAAACATTCAGTACTTC. It encodes CASSLGRLGQGAKNIQYF.

The chain joins TRBV19 to TRBJ2-5; D uncertain. CDR3 length: 13 amino acids. Germline V gene data show CDR1 as LNHDA and CDR2 as SQIVND (reference sequence). V was clipped by 5 bases and J by 2 bases, with 9 bases between them. CDR3 sequence: CASSLSVQETQYF. DNA for the CDR3: TGTGCCAGTAGTTTGTCGGTACAAGAGACCCAGTACTTC.

In DNA, the CDR3 is TGTGCCAGTGGGGAGGCTGCTTACAATGAGCAGTTCTTC. It is translated as CASGEAAYNEQFF. V is TRBV6-5 and J is TRBJ2-1; D is possibly TRBD2 (6 bases). Germline V gene data show CDR1 as MNHEY and CDR2 as SVGAGI. Trimming shortened V by 9 bases and J by 4 bases, and 13 bases separated the two germline ends. CDR3 length: 13 residues.

The chain uses TRBV7-2 and TRBJ1-5, with TRBD1 as a possible D gene (5 bases). V was trimmed by 0 bases and J by 3 bases, leaving 12 bases between them. Germline CDR1 and CDR2: SGHTA and FQGNSA. The CDR3 runs to 16 residues. The CDR3 spells CASSLAPRAANQPQHF. CDR3 in DNA: TGTGCCAGCAGCTTAGCCCCCAGGGCCGCCAATCAGCCCCAGCATTTT.

The gene calls are TRBV4-1 and TRBJ1-1; D is undetermined. CDR1 and CDR2 from the germline V gene are MGHRA and YSYEKL. The CDR3 is made up of 15 amino acids. V lost 4 bases and J lost 1, with 13 bases in between. The CDR3 DNA follows: TGCGCCAGCAGCCCTCTTTCAGGATCGAACACTGAAGCTTTCTTT. As protein: CASSPLSGSNTEAFF.

This chain connects TRBV5-1 to TRBJ1-1; 11 nucleotides match TRBD1. V shed 4 bases, J shed 2 bases, and the junction held 10 bases outside the gene matches. The CDR3 spans 17 residues. Germline assignment: CDR1 SGHRS and CDR2 YFSETQ. The CDR3 protein is CASSLSPGQGENTEAFF. The CDR3 DNA follows: TGCGCCAGCAGCCTCTCTCCGGGACAGGGGGAAAACACTGAAGCTTTCTTT. The whole variable domain, filled in from reference TRBV5-1 and TRBJ1-1, reads KAGVTQTPRYLIKTRGQQVTLSCSPISGHRSVSWYQQTPGQGLQFLFEYFSETQRNKGNFPGRFSGRQFSNSRSEMNVSTLELGDSALYLCASSLSPGQGENTEAFFGQGTRLTVV.

Here the CDR3 reads CASSPRGQRGGEQFF. DNA for the CDR3: TGTGCCAGCAGTCCCCGGGGGCAGCGGGGCGGGGAGCAGTTCTTC. The gene calls are TRBV3-1 (or the pseudogene TRBV3-2) and TRBJ2-1; tentative D call: TRBD2 (7 bases). Germline V gene lookup returns CDR1 LGHDT and CDR2 YNNKEL (reference sequence). Deletions cut 6 bases from V and 10 bases from J, with 22 bases between. The CDR3 extends over 15 amino acids.

The chain couples TRBV20-1 to TRBJ2-3; 9 bases are shared with TRBD2. Germline CDR1 reads DFQATT; CDR2 reads SNEGSKA (reference sequence). The CDR3 is 17 amino acids. The V gene end was trimmed by 3 bases and the J gene end by 6 bases; junction bases not matched to a gene: 16. CDR3: CSASGSGSPHLGDTQYF. The DNA for the CDR3 is TGCAGTGCTAGTGGTAGCGGGAGTCCGCACCTGGGGGATACGCAGTATTTT.

V gene TRBV6-5 combines with J gene TRBJ2-2; perhaps TRBD2 as D (6 bases). V lost 7 bases and J 6 bases, leaving 18 bases between the germline ends. Per the germline V gene, CDR1 is MNHEY and CDR2 is SVGAGI. The CDR3 loop spans 15 amino acids. This CDR3 is CASKSGLSVAGELFF. CDR3 bases: TGTGCCAGCAAGTCGGGACTCTCCGTGGCCGGGGAGCTGTTTTTT.